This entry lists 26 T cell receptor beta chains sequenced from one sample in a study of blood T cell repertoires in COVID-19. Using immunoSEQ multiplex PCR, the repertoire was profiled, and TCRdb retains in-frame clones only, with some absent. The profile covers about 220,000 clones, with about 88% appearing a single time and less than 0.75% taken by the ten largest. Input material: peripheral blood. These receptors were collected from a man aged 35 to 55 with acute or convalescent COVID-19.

The CDR3 loop reads CASRGPGYEQYF. CDR3 in DNA: TGTGCCAGTAGGGGCCCAGGGTACGAGCAGTACTTC. The J gene is TRBJ2-7, the V gene TRBV19, with D possibly being TRBD1 (5 bases). The V end was cut by 6 bases, the J end by 4 bases, with 10 bases between. The CDR3 is 12 residues long. Looked up from germline, CDR1 is LNHDA and CDR2 is SQIVND (reference sequence).

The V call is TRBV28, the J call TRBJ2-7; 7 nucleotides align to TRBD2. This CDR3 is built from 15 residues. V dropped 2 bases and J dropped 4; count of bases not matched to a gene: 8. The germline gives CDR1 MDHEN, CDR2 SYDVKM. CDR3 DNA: TGTGCCAGCAGTTTAATCACGCGGGAGCTTTACGAGCAGTACTTC. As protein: CASSLITRELYEQYF. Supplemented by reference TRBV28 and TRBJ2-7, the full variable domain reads DVKVTQSSRYLVKRTGEKVFLECVQDMDHENMFWYRQDPGLGLRLIYFSYDVKMKEKGDIPEGYSVSREKKERFSLILESASTNQTSMYLCASSLITRELYEQYFGPGTRLTVT.

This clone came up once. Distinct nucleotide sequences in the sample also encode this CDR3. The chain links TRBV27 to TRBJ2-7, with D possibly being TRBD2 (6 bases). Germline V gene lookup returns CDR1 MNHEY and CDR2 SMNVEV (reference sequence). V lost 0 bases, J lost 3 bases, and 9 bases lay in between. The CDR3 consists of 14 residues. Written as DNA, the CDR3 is TGTGCCAGCAGTTTATCGGGGGGAAGCTACGAGCAGTACTTC. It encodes CASSLSGGSYEQYF.

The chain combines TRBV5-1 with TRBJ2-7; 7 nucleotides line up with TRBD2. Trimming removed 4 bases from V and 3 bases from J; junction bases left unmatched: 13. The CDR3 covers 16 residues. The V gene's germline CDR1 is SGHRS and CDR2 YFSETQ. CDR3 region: CASSLRLAGEIYEQYF. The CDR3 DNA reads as TGCGCCAGCAGCCTGAGGTTGGCGGGGGAAATCTACGAGCAGTACTTC.

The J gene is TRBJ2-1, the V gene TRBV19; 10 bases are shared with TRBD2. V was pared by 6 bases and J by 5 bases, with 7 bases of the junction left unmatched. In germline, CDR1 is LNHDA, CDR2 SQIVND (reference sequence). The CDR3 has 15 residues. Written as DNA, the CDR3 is TGTGCCAGTAGAAAACTAGCGGGGCCCCACAATGAGCAGTTCTTC. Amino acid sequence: CASRKLAGPHNEQFF.

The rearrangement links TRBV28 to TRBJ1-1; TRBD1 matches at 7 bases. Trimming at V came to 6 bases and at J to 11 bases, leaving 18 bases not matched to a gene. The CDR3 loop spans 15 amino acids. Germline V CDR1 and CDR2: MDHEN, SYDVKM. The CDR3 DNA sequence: TGTGCCAGCAGCCGAGCTGGACAGGTCCTTACTGGGGCTTTCTTT. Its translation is CASSRAGQVLTGAFF.

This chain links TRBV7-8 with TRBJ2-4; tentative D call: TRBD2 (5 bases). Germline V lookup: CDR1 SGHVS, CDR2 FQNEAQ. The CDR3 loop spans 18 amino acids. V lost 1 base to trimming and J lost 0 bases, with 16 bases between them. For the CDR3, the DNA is TGTGCCAGCAGCTTAGATGAGATCGGCGGGTTAGCCAAAAACATTCAGTACTTC. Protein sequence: CASSLDEIGGLAKNIQYF. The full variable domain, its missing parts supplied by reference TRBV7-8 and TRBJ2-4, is GAGVSQSPRYKVAKRGQDVALRCDPISGHVSLFWYQQALGQGPEFLTYFQNEAQLDKSGLPSDRFFAERPEGSVSTLKIQRTQQEDSAVYLCASSLDEIGGLAKNIQYFGAGTRLSVL.

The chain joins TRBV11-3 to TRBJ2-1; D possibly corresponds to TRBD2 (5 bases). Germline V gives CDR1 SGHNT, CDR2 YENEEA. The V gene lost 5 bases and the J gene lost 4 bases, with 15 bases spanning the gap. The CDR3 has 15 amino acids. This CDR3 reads CASSLGVALYNEQFF. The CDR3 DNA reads TGTGCCAGCAGCCTCGGGGTAGCGCTATACAATGAGCAGTTCTTC.

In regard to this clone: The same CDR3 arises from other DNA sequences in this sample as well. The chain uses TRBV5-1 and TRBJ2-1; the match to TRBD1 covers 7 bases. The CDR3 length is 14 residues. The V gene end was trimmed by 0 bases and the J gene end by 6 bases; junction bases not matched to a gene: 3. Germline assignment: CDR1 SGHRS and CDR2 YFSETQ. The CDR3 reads CASSLGTGGNEQFF. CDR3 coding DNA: TGCGCCAGCAGCTTGGGGACAGGCGGCAATGAGCAGTTCTTC. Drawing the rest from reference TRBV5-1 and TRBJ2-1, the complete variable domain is KAGVTQTPRYLIKTRGQQVTLSCSPISGHRSVSWYQQTPGQGLQFLFEYFSETQRNKGNFPGRFSGRQFSNSRSEMNVSTLELGDSALYLCASSLGTGGNEQFFGPGTRLTVL.

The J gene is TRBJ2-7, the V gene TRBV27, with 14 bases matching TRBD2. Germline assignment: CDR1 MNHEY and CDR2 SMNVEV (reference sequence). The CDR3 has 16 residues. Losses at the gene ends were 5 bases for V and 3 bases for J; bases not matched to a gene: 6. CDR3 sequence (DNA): TGTGCCAGCAGTCCGGGACTAGCGGGAGATATCTACGAGCAGTACTTC. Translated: CASSPGLAGDIYEQYF.

The CDR3 DNA reads as TGTGCCAGCAACCAACAGGGGCGAGGGAATTCACCCCTCCACTTT. Its translation is CASNQQGRGNSPLHF. The J gene is TRBJ1-6, the V gene TRBV6-6; 7 bases line up with TRBD1. The CDR3 runs 15 residues. The V gene end was trimmed by 7 bases and the J gene end by 7 bases; junction bases not matched to a gene: 10. Germline assignment: CDR1 MNHNY and CDR2 SVGAGI (reference sequence).

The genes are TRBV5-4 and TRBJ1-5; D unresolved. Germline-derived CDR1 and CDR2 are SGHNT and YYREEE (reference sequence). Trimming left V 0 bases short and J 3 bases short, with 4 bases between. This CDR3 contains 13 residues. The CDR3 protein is CASSLDYNQPQHF. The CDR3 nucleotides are TGTGCCAGCAGCTTGGACTACAATCAGCCCCAGCATTTT. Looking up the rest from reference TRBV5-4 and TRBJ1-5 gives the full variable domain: ETGVTQSPTHLIKTRGQQVTLRCSSQSGHNTVSWYQQALGQGPQFIFQYYREEENGRGNFPPRFSGLQFPNYSSELNVNALELDDSALYLCASSLDYNQPQHFGDGTRLSIL.

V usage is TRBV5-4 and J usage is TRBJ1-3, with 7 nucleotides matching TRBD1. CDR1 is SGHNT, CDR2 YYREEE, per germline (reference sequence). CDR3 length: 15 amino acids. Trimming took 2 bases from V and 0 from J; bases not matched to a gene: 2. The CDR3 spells CASSFQGDSGNTIYF. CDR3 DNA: TGTGCCAGCAGCTTTCAGGGGGACTCTGGAAACACCATATATTTT.

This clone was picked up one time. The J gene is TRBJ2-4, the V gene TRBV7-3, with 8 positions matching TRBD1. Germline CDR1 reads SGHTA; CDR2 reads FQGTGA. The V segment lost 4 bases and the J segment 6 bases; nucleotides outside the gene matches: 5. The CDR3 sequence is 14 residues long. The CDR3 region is CASSSGTGTNIQYF. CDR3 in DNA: TGTGCCAGCAGCTCCGGGACAGGTACAAACATTCAGTACTTC.

The CDR3 DNA follows: TGTGCCAGCAGTTACGGGCACCTCAATCAGCCCCAGCATTTT. Its protein is CASSYGHLNQPQHF. V is TRBV6-6 and J is TRBJ1-5; D gene ambiguous. Between the trimmed V and J ends, which lost 2 bases and 3 bases, there was a span of 8 bases. CDR3 length: 14 amino acids. CDR1 is MNHNY, CDR2 SVGAGI, per germline (reference sequence).

The chain's CDR3 is CASIPGGQRHYGYTF. CDR3 sequence (DNA): TGTGCCAGTATCCCCGGGGGACAGAGACACTATGGCTACACCTTC. This rearrangement joins TRBV19 to TRBJ1-2, with TRBD1 matching 7 bases. V lost 7 bases and J lost 3; bases outside the gene matches: 11. The CDR3 has 15 residues. Germline V CDR1 and CDR2: LNHDA, SQIVND (reference sequence).

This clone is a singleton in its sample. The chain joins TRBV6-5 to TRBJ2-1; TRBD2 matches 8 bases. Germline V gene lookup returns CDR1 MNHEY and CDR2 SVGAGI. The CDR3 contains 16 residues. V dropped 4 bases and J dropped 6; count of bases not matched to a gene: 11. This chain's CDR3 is CASSSPLGRGANEQFF. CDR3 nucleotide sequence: TGTGCCAGCAGTTCCCCCCTCGGGCGGGGGGCCAATGAGCAGTTCTTC.

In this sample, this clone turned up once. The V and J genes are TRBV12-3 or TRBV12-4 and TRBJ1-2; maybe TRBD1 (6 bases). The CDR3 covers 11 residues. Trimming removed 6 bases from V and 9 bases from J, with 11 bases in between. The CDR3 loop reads CASSRGGSYTF. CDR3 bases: TGTGCCAGCAGCCGAGGGGGTAGCTACACCTTC.

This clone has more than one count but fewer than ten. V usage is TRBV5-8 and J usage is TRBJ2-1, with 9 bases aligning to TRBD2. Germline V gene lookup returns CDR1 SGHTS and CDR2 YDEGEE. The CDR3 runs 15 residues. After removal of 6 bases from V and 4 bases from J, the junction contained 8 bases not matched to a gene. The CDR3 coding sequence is TGTGCCAGCACCCTGCGGGGGGGCGGTTACAATGAGCAGTTCTTC. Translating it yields CASTLRGGGYNEQFF.

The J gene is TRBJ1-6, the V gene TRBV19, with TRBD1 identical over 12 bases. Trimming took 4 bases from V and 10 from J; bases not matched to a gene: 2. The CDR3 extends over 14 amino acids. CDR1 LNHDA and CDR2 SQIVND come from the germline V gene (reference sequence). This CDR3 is CASSKGTGGSPLHF. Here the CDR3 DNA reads TGTGCCAGTAGTAAAGGGACAGGGGGCTCACCCCTCCACTTT. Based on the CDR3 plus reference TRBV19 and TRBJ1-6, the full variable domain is DGGITQSPKYLFRKEGQNVTLSCEQNLNHDAMYWYRQDPGQGLRLIYYSQIVNDFQKGDIAEGYSVSREKKESFPLTVTSAQKNPTAFYLCASSKGTGGSPLHFGNGTRLTVT.

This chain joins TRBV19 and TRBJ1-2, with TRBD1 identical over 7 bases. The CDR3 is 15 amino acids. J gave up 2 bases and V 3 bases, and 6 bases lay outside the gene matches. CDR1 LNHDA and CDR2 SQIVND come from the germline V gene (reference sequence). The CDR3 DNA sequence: TGTGCCAGTAGTATCCGGGACAGCCTCAACTATGGCTACACCTTC. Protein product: CASSIRDSLNYGYTF. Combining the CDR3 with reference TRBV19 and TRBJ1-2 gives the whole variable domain DGGITQSPKYLFRKEGQNVTLSCEQNLNHDAMYWYRQDPGQGLRLIYYSQIVNDFQKGDIAEGYSVSREKKESFPLTVTSAQKNPTAFYLCASSIRDSLNYGYTFGSGTRLTVV.

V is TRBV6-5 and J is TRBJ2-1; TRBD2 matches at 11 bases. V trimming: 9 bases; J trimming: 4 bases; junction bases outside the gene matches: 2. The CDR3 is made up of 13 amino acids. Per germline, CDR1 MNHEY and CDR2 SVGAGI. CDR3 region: CASLAGGYNEQFF. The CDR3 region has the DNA TGTGCCAGTCTAGCGGGGGGTTACAATGAGCAGTTCTTC.

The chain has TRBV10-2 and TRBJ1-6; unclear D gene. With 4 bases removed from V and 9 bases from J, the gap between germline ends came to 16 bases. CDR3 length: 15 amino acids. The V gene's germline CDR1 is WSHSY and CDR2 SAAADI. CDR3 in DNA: TGCGCCAGCAGTGTAGCGACGGACGTAGGTTCACCCCTCCACTTT. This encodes CASSVATDVGSPLHF.

The CDR3 DNA follows: TGTGCCAGCAGCCGGGACATCCAAGAGACCCAGTACTTC. This encodes CASSRDIQETQYF. The chain couples TRBV7-9 to TRBJ2-5, with a tentative D call TRBD1 (6 bases). The germline V and J ends were trimmed by 5 bases and 1 base, with 8 bases remaining between them. Germline-derived CDR1 and CDR2 are SEHNR and FQNEAQ (reference sequence). The CDR3 totals 13 residues.

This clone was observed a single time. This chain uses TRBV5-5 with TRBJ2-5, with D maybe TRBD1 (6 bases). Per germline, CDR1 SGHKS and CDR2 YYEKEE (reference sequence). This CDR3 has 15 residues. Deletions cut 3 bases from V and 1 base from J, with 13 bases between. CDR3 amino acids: CASSSTGHFQETQYF. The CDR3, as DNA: TGTGCCAGCAGCTCGACGGGACACTTCCAAGAGACCCAGTACTTC. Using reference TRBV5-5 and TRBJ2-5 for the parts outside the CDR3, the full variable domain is DAGVTQSPTHLIKTRGQQVTLRCSPISGHKSVSWYQQVLGQGPQFIFQYYEKEERGRGNFPDRFSARQFPNYSSELNVNALLLGDSALYLCASSSTGHFQETQYFGPGTRLLVL.

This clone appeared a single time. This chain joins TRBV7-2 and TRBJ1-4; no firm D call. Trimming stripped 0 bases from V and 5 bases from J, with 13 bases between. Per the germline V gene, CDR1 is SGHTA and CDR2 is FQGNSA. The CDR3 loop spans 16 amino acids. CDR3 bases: TGTGCCAGCAGCTTAGCGCTTGAGTTCCCAAATGAAAAACTGTTTTTT. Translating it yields CASSLALEFPNEKLFF.